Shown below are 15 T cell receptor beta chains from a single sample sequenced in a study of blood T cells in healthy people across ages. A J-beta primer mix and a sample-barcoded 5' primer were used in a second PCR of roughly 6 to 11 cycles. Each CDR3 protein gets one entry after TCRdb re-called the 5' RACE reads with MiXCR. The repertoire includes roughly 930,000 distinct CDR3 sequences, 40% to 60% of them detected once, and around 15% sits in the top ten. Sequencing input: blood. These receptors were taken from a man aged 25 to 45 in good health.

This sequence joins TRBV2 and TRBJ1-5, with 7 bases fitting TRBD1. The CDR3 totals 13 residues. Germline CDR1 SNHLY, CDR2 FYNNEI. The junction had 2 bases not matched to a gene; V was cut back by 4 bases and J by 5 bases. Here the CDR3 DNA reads TGTGCCAGCAGTGGGGACAGATATCAGCCCCAGCATTTT. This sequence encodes CASSGDRYQPQHF.

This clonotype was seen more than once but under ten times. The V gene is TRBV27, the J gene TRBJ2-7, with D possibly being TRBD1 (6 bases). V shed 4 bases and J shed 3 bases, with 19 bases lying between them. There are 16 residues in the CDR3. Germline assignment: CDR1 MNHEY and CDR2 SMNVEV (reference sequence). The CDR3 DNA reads TGTGCCAGCAGTTCTCCCCTCAGGGGCAGGGGCTACGAGCAGTACTTC. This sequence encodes CASSSPLRGRGYEQYF.

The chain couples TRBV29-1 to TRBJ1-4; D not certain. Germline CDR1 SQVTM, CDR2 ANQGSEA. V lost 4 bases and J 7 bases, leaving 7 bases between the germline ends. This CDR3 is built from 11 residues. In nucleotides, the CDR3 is TGCAGCGTTGTGGATTTTGAAAAACTGTTTTTT. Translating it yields CSVVDFEKLFF.

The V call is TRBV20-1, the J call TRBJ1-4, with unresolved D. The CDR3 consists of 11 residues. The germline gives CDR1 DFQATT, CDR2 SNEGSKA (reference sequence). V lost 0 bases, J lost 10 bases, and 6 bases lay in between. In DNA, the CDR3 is TGCAGTGCTAGAGATCCCTCAAAACTGTTTTTT. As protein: CSARDPSKLFF.

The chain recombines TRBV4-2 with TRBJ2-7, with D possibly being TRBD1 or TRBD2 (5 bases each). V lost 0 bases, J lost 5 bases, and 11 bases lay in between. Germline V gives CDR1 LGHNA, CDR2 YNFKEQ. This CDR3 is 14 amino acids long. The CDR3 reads CASSQDHGANEQYF. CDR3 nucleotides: TGTGCCAGCAGCCAAGATCACGGGGCGAACGAGCAGTACTTC.

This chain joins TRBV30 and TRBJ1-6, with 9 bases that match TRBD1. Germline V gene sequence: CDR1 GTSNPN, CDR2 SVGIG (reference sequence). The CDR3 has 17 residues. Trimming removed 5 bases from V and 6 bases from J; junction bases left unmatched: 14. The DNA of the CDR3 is TGTGCCTGGGCTCGTTCGAGCGGGACAGGGTTTAATTCACCCCTCCACTTT. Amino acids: CAWARSSGTGFNSPLHF.

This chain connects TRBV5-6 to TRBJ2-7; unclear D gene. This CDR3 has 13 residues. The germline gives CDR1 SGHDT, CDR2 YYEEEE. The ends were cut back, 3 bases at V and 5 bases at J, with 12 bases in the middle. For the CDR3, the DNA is TGTGCCAGCAGCTCAACGGTGAACGACGAGCAGTACTTC. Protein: CASSSTVNDEQYF.

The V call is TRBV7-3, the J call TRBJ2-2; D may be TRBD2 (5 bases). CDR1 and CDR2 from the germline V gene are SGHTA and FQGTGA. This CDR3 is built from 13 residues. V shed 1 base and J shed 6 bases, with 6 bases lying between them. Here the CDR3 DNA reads TGTGCCAGCAGCTTAAGGGAGTCCGGGGAGCTGTTTTTT. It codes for CASSLRESGELFF.

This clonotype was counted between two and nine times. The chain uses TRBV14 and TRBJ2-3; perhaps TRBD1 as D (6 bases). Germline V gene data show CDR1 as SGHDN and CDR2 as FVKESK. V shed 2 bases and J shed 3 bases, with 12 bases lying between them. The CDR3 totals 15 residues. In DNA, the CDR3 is TGTGCCAGCAGCCAATGGGACACTAAAACAGATACGCAGTATTTT. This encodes CASSQWDTKTDTQYF.

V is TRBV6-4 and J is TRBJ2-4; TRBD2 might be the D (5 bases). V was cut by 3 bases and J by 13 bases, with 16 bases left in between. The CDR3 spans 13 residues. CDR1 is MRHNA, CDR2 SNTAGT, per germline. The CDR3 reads CASSEGPAREQYF. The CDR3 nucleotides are TGTGCCAGCAGTGAGGGTCCCGCTAGGGAGCAGTACTTC.

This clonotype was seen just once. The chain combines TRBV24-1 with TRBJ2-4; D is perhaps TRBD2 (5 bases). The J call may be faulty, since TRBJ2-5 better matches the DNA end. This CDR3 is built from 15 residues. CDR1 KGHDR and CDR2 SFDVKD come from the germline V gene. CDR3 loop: CATSDLLGRAKTQYF. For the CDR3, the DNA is TGTGCCACCAGTGACTTGCTAGGGAGAGCGAAGACCCAGTACTTC.

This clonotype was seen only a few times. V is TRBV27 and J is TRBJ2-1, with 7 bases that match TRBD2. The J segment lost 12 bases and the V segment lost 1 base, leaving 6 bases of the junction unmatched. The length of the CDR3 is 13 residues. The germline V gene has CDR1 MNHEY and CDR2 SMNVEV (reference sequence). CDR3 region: CASSLLGPGGQFF. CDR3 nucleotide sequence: TGTGCCAGCAGTTTATTGGGTCCGGGGGGGCAGTTCTTC.

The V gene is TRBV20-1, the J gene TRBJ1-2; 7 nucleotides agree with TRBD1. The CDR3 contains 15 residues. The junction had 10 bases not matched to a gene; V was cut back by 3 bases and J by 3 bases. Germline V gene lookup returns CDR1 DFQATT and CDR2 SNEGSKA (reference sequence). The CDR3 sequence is CSASPRDRAYYGYTF. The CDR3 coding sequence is TGCAGTGCTAGCCCACGAGACAGGGCATACTATGGCTACACCTTC.

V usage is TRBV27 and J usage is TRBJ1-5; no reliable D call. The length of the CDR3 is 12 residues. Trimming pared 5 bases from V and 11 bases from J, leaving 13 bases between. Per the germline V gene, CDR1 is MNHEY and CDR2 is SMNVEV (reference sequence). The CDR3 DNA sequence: TGTGCCAGCAGTCCCCTAAGCGGGACCCAGCATTTT. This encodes CASSPLSGTQHF.

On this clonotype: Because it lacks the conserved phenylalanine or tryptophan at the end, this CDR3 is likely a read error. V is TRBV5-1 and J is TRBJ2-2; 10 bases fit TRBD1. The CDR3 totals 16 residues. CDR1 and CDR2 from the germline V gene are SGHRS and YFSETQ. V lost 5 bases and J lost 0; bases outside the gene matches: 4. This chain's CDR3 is CASRAGQGANTGELFL. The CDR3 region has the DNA TGCGCCAGCAGAGCAGGACAGGGGGCGAACACCGGGGAGCTGTTTTTA.